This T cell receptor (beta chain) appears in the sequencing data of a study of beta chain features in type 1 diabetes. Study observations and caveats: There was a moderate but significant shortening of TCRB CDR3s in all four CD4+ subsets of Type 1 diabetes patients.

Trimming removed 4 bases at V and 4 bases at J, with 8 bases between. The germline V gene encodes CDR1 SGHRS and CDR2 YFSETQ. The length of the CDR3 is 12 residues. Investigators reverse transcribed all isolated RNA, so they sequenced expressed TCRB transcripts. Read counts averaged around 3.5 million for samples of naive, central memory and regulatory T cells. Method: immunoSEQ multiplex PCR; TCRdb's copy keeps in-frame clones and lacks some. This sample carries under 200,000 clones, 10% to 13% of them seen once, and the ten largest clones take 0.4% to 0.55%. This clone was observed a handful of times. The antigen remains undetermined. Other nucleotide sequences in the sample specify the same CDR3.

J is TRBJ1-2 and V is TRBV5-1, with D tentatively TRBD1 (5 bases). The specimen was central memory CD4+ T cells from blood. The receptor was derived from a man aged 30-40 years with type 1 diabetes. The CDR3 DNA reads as TGCGCCAGCAGCCTAGACAGCTATGGCTACACCTTC. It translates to CASSLDSYGYTF.